These 2 T cell receptor delta chains share one sample of origin, sequenced in a study of gamma-delta T cells after stem cell transplantation. TCRdb re-called the RT-PCR reads via CATT. The sample records roughly 700 delta-chain clones, 6.5% to 8.5% being singletons. Sequencing used gamma-delta T cells. Source of these receptors: a human donor. It is not recorded whose cells these are; they may come from a transplant donor.

The table lists this clone with a few counts. A read error is the likely source, as a far larger clone sits one nucleotide away. The sample holds other DNA sequences that translate to the same CDR3. The gene calls are TRDV3 and TRDJ1, with 8 bases that match TRDD3. CDR3 length: 17 amino acids. Looked up from germline, CDR1 is TVYSNPD and CDR2 is GDNSRS (reference sequence). CDR3 in DNA: TGTGCGCAAACTTCCCGATTTACTGGGGGCAACACCGATAAACTTATCTTT. It specifies CAQTSRFTGGNTDKLIF.

By sample fraction, this clone is medium-sized. A much larger clone differs from this one at a single base, so this may be a read error. The V call is TRDV2, the J call TRDJ1, with TRDD3 identical over 8 bases. The germline gives CDR1 GEAIGNYY, CDR2 EKD. The CDR3 has 15 residues. V was clipped by 4 bases and J by 0 bases; unmatched bases: 6. The CDR3: CACEPLGGYTDKLIF. The CDR3 nucleotides read TGTGCCTGTGAGCCACTGGGGGGGTACACCGATAAACTCATCTTT.